The 21 T cell receptor beta chains reported below all come from one sample, sequenced in a study of T cells in Graves' hyperthyroidism and ophthalmopathy (dated by TCRdb to about 2019). The library was produced with multiplex PCR. The run used an Illumina HiSeq 2000. TCR beta CDR3 regions were amplified from RNA transcripts. A first-round RT-PCR of the TCR CDR3 used the HTBI primer set with the Qiagen OneStep RT-PCR kit. In-frame beta chains were kept once TCRdb had trimmed the public reads at Q25 with fastp and called clones with MiXCR. Each CDR3 protein gets just one entry, which takes the most common genes and DNA from the rows behind it. A total of about 400,000 distinct CDR3 sequences appear in this sample, roughly an eighth of them only once. The ten largest make up around 27% of the sample. Sequenced sample: blood. Receptors were obtained from a man aged 45-65 years with Graves' ophthalmopathy.

A few counts support this clonotype. The rearrangement uses TRBV6-1 and TRBJ2-7; D might be TRBD1 (6 bases). V lost 1 base and J lost 5, with 15 bases in between. Germline V lookup: CDR1 MNHNS, CDR2 SASEGT. CDR3 size: 15 residues. CDR3 sequence (DNA): TGTGCCAGCAGTGAAGTTTGGGGGCGGGTCGACGAGCAGTACTTC. Translated: CASSEVWGRVDEQYF.

The chain combines TRBV11-3 with TRBJ2-2, with TRBD2 matching 13 bases. The CDR3 extends over 19 amino acids. V lost 5 bases, J lost 6 bases, and 15 bases stayed unmatched. The germline V gene has CDR1 SGHNT and CDR2 YENEEA. DNA of the CDR3: TGTGCCAGCAGCGCCCCCTGGACTAGCGGGAGCGCCGGACCCGGGGAGCTGTTTTTT. It specifies CASSAPWTSGSAGPGELFF.

The sample holds a few counts of this clonotype. The gene calls are TRBV11-3 and TRBJ2-7, with D unclear. Germline CDR1 is SGHNT and CDR2 is YENEEA. The CDR3 is 15 amino acids. The V end was cut by 5 bases, the J end by 6 bases, with 20 bases between. CDR3 nucleotides: TGTGCCAGCAGCGCTCTCTTTGACGGGTTCTCCGAGCAGTACTTC. This translates into CASSALFDGFSEQYF.

This clonotype was detected many times. The chain is built from TRBV7-3 and TRBJ2-3, with 9 nucleotides matching TRBD2. J lost 7 bases, V lost 0 bases, and 5 bases had no gene match. Germline V CDR1 and CDR2: SGHTA, FQGTGA. CDR3 size: 15 residues. The CDR3 DNA reads as TGTGCCAGCAGCTTAACTAGCGGGAGTTTAAATACGCAGTATTTT. It translates to CASSLTSGSLNTQYF.

The sample holds many counts of this clonotype. V gene TRBV12-3 or TRBV12-4 combines with J gene TRBJ1-1; D gene unclear. The V gene lost 2 bases and the J gene lost 7 bases, with 8 bases spanning the gap. The CDR3 has 12 amino acids. The CDR3 is CASSLTLGEAFF. CDR3 bases: TGTGCCAGCAGTTTAACTCTGGGTGAAGCTTTCTTT.

In this sample, this clonotype turned up many times. V gene TRBV12-3 or TRBV12-4 combines with J gene TRBJ2-5; possible D gene TRBD1, 5 bases. Trimming stripped 6 bases from V and 1 base from J, with 9 bases between. The CDR3 length is 13 residues. CDR3: CASSGHSQETQYF. The CDR3 DNA reads TGTGCCAGCAGCGGACACTCCCAAGAGACCCAGTACTTC.

This clonotype was counted many times. This rearrangement joins TRBV2 to TRBJ2-7; 13 nucleotides align to TRBD2. CDR3 length: 15 residues. V lost 6 bases, J lost 5 bases, and 7 bases stayed unmatched. Germline V gene data show CDR1 as SNHLY and CDR2 as FYNNEI. DNA of the CDR3: TGTGCCAGCAGAGCCGGGACTAGCGGGACCCACGAGCAGTACTTC. Its translation is CASRAGTSGTHEQYF.

The CDR3 loop reads CASTQGGKGSNQPQHF. The CDR3 DNA is TGTGCCAGCACCCAAGGGGGGAAGGGGAGCAATCAGCCCCAGCATTTT. The chain joins TRBV11-2 to TRBJ1-5; D might be TRBD1 (6 bases). The CDR3 sequence is 16 residues long. Trimming took 7 bases from V and 1 from J, leaving 17 bases between them. CDR1 and CDR2 from the germline V gene are SGHAT and FQNNGV. Combining the CDR3 with reference TRBV11-2 and TRBJ1-5 gives the whole variable domain EAGVAQSPRYKIIEKRQSVAFWCNPISGHATLYWYQQILGQGPKLLIQFQNNGVVDDSQLPKDRFSAERLKGVDSTLKIQPAKLEDSAVYLCASTQGGKGSNQPQHFGDGTRLSIL.

This clonotype occurred many times. CDR3 DNA sequence: TGTGCCAGCAGCCCCGTGGCGATAGTTCAGGCCGGGGAGCTGTTTTTT. Its protein product is CASSPVAIVQAGELFF. This chain uses TRBV7-3 with TRBJ2-2; D not certain. V was pared by 5 bases and J by 6 bases, with 19 bases between. This CDR3 is built from 16 residues. Germline V gene data show CDR1 as SGHTA and CDR2 as FQGTGA.

This clonotype was seen ten or more times. The chain combines TRBV5-1 with TRBJ1-2, with D unclear. Germline CDR1 SGHRS, CDR2 YFSETQ. There are 12 residues in the CDR3. The ends were cut back, 5 bases at V and 3 bases at J, with 8 bases in the middle. The CDR3 spells CASRSSDYGYTF. The CDR3 DNA follows: TGCGCCAGCAGGAGTAGTGACTATGGCTACACCTTC.

Turning to this clonotype: A much larger clonotype is one base distant, so this may be a read error. V is TRBV29-1 and J is TRBJ2-3; 10 bases match TRBD2. This CDR3 comprises 15 residues. CDR1 and CDR2 (germline): SQVTM, ANQGSEA. Losses at the gene ends were 7 bases for V and 3 bases for J; bases not matched to a gene: 10. CDR3 DNA: TGCAGCGCTGTTTTAGCGGGAGGCAAAACAGATACGCAGTATTTT. It codes for CSAVLAGGKTDTQYF.

This clonotype has a handful of counts. The J gene is TRBJ2-2, the V gene TRBV28; 7 bases align to TRBD1. Trimming took 6 bases from V and 7 from J; bases not matched to a gene: 8. The CDR3 length is 14 residues. Germline V CDR1 and CDR2: MDHEN, SYDVKM. The CDR3 spells CASRSTGIVGELFF. The DNA of the CDR3 is TGTGCCAGCAGATCGACAGGGATAGTCGGGGAGCTGTTTTTT.

About this clonotype itself: Given a much more abundant clone one base away, this may be a read error. The chain employs TRBV30 and TRBJ1-4; 10 positions agree with TRBD1. Looked up from germline, CDR1 is GTSNPN and CDR2 is SVGIG (reference sequence). V lost 4 bases, J lost 7 bases, and 6 bases stayed unmatched. The CDR3 consists of 14 residues. CDR3 protein: CAWTTGQGSEKLFF. The CDR3 DNA reads as TGTGCCTGGACCACGGGACAGGGGTCTGAAAAACTGTTTTTT.

This clonotype was seen repeatedly, ten times or more. This chain links TRBV2 with TRBJ2-3; 8 bases fit TRBD2. CDR3 length: 15 residues. Per the germline V gene, CDR1 is SNHLY and CDR2 is FYNNEI. With 7 bases clipped from V and 3 bases from J, the junction kept 9 bases outside the gene matches. The CDR3 here is CASTPRTSGTDTQYF. DNA of the CDR3: TGTGCCAGCACACCACGAACTAGCGGAACAGATACGCAGTATTTT.

This clonotype was counted ten times or more. V and J are TRBV10-3 and TRBJ2-7; D remains unclear. V lost 0 bases and J 3 bases, leaving 12 bases between the germline ends. From germline, CDR1 is ENHRY and CDR2 SYGVKD. There are 15 residues in the CDR3. The CDR3 nucleotides are TGTGCCATCAGTGAGTCGAGAGACATTTACTACGAGCAGTACTTC. It encodes CAISESRDIYYEQYF.

This clonotype was picked up many times. The chain carries TRBV2 and TRBJ1-1, with 9 bases fitting TRBD1. Unmatched junction bases numbered 6, after V lost 0 bases and J lost 1 base. Germline CDR1 and CDR2: SNHLY and FYNNEI. The CDR3 runs 17 residues. In DNA, the CDR3 is TGTGCCAGCAGTGAAGCAATACCGGGACAGGGGAACACTGAAGCTTTCTTT. Protein product: CASSEAIPGQGNTEAFF.

This clonotype was seen many times. This chain joins TRBV12-5 and TRBJ2-1; a possible D gene is TRBD2 (5 bases). Germline assignment: CDR1 LGHNT and CDR2 FRNRAP. CDR3 length: 14 amino acids. Trimming left V 1 base short and J 5 bases short, with 9 bases between. CDR3 residues: CASGLAGLDNEQFF. The CDR3 DNA is TGTGCTAGTGGTTTGGCGGGATTGGACAATGAGCAGTTCTTC.

Ten or more counts support this clonotype. This chain joins TRBV7-3 and TRBJ2-1, with D hard to call. Trimming left V 4 bases short and J 6 bases short, with 16 bases between. Germline values: CDR1 SGHTA, CDR2 FQGTGA. CDR3 length: 15 amino acids. The CDR3 region has the DNA TGTGCCAGCAGCTCGGGCAGGACCAACTCCAATGAGCAGTTCTTC. This codes for CASSSGRTNSNEQFF.

This clonotype was counted many times. V is TRBV5-1 and J is TRBJ2-3; TRBD2 agrees at 8 bases. Losses at the gene ends were 0 bases for V and 2 bases for J; bases not matched to a gene: 5. Germline lookup yields CDR1 SGHRS and CDR2 YFSETQ. The CDR3 sequence is 16 residues long. Here the CDR3 DNA reads TGCGCCAGCAGCTTGGAATCGACTAGCGTCACAGATACGCAGTATTTT. Translated, it gives CASSLESTSVTDTQYF. Drawing the rest from reference TRBV5-1 and TRBJ2-3, the complete variable domain is KAGVTQTPRYLIKTRGQQVTLSCSPISGHRSVSWYQQTPGQGLQFLFEYFSETQRNKGNFPGRFSGRQFSNSRSEMNVSTLELGDSALYLCASSLESTSVTDTQYFGPGTRLTVL.

This clonotype was recorded many times. This chain's CDR3 is CASSAPSNYGYTF. For the CDR3, the DNA is TGTGCCAGCAGCGCACCCTCAAACTATGGCTACACCTTC. The V gene is TRBV7-8, the J gene TRBJ1-2; D not certain. V lost 5 bases, J lost 2 bases, and 9 bases lay in between. The CDR3 has 13 residues. CDR1 SGHVS and CDR2 FQNEAQ come from the germline V gene.

Remarks on this clonotype: Given a much more abundant clone one base away, this may be a read error. The chain joins TRBV7-2 to TRBJ2-5; 8 nucleotides line up with TRBD1. This CDR3 region has 15 residues. Germline CDR1 SGHTA, CDR2 FQGNSA. For the CDR3, the DNA is TGTGCCAGCAGCTTAGGCAGGGGGCTTGGGGAGACCCAGTGCTTC. This encodes CASSLGRGLGETQCF.